One T cell receptor (beta chain) is described in this entry. This sample is part of a study of blood T cells in healthy people across ages. This CDR3 comprises 14 residues. Germline lookup yields CDR1 MNHNS and CDR2 SASEGT. The ends were cut back, 2 bases at V and 2 bases at J, with 9 bases in the middle. The authors ran a second PCR of 7 to 11 cycles using a sample-barcoded 5' primer and a J-beta primer mix. TCRdb called the 5' RACE reads again in MiXCR, with one record for every CDR3 protein. The table includes about 1.8 million distinct CDR3 sequences, around 50% detected once. The sequenced sample was blood. The J gene is TRBJ2-5, the V gene TRBV6-1, with TRBD2 as a possible D gene (5 bases). The sequence was collected from a woman in her forties in good health. CDR3 region: CASSETRRQETQYF. CDR3 coding DNA: TGTGCCAGCAGTGAAACTAGAAGACAAGAGACCCAGTACTTC.